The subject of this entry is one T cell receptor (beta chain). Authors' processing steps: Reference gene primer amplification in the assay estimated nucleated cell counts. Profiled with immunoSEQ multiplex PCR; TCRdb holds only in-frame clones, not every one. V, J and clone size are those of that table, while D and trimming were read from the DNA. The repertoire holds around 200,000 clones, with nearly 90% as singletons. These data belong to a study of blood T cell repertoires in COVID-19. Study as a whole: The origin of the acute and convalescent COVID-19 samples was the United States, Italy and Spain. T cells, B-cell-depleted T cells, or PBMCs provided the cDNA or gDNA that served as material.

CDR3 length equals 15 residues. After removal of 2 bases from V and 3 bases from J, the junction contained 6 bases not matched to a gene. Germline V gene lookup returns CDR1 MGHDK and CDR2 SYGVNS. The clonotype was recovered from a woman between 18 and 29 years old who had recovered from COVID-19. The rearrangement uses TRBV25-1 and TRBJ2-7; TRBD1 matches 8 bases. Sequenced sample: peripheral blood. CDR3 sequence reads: CASSEKSRGRYEQYF. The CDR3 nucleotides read TGTGCCAGCAGTGAAAAGTCCAGGGGGCGCTACGAGCAGTACTTC.